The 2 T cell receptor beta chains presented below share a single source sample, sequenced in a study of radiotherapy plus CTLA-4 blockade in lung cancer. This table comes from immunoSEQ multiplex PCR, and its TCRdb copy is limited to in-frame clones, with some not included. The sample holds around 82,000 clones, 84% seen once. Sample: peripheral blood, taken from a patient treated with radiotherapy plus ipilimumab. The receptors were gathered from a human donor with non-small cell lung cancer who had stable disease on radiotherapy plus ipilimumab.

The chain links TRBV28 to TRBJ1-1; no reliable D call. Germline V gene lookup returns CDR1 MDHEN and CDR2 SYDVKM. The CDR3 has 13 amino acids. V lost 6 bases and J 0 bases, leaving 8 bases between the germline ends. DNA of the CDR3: TGTGCCAGCAGGTCATTAATGAACACTGAAGCTTTCTTT. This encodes CASRSLMNTEAFF.

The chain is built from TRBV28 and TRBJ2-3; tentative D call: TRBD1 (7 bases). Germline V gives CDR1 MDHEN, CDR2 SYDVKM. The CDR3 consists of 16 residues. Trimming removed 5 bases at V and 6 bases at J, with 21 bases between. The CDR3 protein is CASSDPSAPRGDTQYF. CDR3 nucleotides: TGTGCCAGCAGTGACCCTAGCGCACCCAGGGGGGATACGCAGTATTTT.